One sample yielded the 16 T cell receptor beta chains listed below, sequenced in a study of T cells after yellow fever vaccination. MiXCR, run by TCRdb on the 5' RACE reads, gives a single entry per CDR3 protein. The sample consists of 300,000 to 400,000 distinct CDR3 sequences, more than 8.5% of them appearing once. Sequencing used PBMCs, obtained on the day of the first yellow fever vaccination. The receptors were gathered from a man younger than 35 who received the YFV17D yellow fever vaccine.

CDR3 sequence reads: CASSLRGGGASYNEQFF. CDR3 bases: TGTGCCAGCAGTTTACGGGGTGGGGGGGCCTCCTACAATGAGCAGTTCTTC. The V call is TRBV7-2, the J call TRBJ2-1; possibly TRBD2 for D (7 bases). This CDR3 is built from 17 residues. Deletions cut 6 bases from V and 0 bases from J, with 18 bases between. Germline V CDR1 and CDR2: SGHTA, FQGNSA. The complete variable domain, with remaining parts taken from reference TRBV7-2 and TRBJ2-1, reads GAGVSQSPSNKVTEKGKDVELRCDPISGHTALYWYRQSLGQGLEFLIYFQGNSAPDKSGLPSDRFSAERTGGSVSTLTIQRTQQEDSAVYLCASSLRGGGASYNEQFFGPGTRLTVL.

This clonotype appeared many times. The chain links TRBV10-3 to TRBJ2-4; D gene uncertain. There are 15 residues in the CDR3. CDR1 and CDR2 (germline): ENHRY, SYGVKD. Trimming left V 0 bases short and J 2 bases short, with 8 bases between. The CDR3 DNA is TGTGCCATCAGTGAGTCTTGGGGAACCAAAAACATTCAGTACTTC. The encoded protein is CAISESWGTKNIQYF.

This clonotype was counted at least ten times. This chain connects TRBV20-1 to TRBJ2-5; 11 bases are a match to TRBD2. The CDR3 consists of 13 residues. Unmatched junction bases numbered 3, after V lost 6 bases and J lost 3 bases. Germline V CDR1 and CDR2: DFQATT, SNEGSKA (reference sequence). CDR3 sequence reads: CSAWGLAEETQYF. CDR3 DNA sequence: TGCAGTGCCTGGGGACTAGCGGAAGAGACCCAGTACTTC.

The rearrangement links TRBV29-1 to TRBJ2-7; no clear D gene. CDR1 and CDR2 (germline): SQVTM, ANQGSEA. V was shortened by 1 base and J by 6 bases, with 7 bases between the two germline ends. This CDR3 has 11 amino acids. CDR3 sequence reads: CSVEGLGEQYF. CDR3 nucleotide sequence: TGCAGCGTTGAAGGGCTCGGCGAGCAGTACTTC.

This chain connects TRBV1 to TRBJ1-1; TRBD1 was called by the table and not checked on the DNA. TRBV1 is a documented pseudogene. The CDR3 totals 14 residues. CDR3: CTSSQPPQTHEAFF. CDR3 bases: TGCACCAGCAGCCAACCCCCACAGACCCATGAAGCTTTCTTT.

This clonotype was seen a handful of times. This chain joins TRBV15 and TRBJ2-3; either TRBD1 or TRBD2 may supply D (5 bases each). Germline V gene sequence: CDR1 LNHNV, CDR2 YYDKDF (reference sequence). The CDR3 is 15 residues long. Trimming shortened V by 5 bases and J by 6 bases, and 18 bases separated the two germline ends. The CDR3 sequence: CATSLDPGPSDTQYF. For the CDR3, the DNA is TGTGCCACCAGCCTTGATCCGGGACCTTCGGATACGCAGTATTTT.

This clonotype was observed a handful of times. The chain links TRBV12-3 or TRBV12-4 to TRBJ1-2, with a possible D match to TRBD1 (5 bases). The CDR3 spans 13 residues. V shed 3 bases and J shed 4 bases, with 9 bases lying between them. The CDR3, as DNA: TGTGCCAGCAGTTTGTGGGGGTCCTATGGCTACACCTTC. Its protein product is CASSLWGSYGYTF.

V and J are TRBV9 and TRBJ2-3; D may correspond to TRBD1 or TRBD2 (5 bases each). The CDR3 extends over 14 amino acids. Trimming removed 3 bases from V and 1 base from J, with 9 bases in between. The germline V gene has CDR1 SGDLS and CDR2 YYNGEE. The CDR3 DNA follows: TGTGCCAGCAGCGAGGGACGGCGCACAGATACGCAGTATTTT. Protein: CASSEGRRTDTQYF.

This clonotype was recorded a few times. The V and J genes are TRBV18 and TRBJ1-2; D is uncertain. Germline-derived CDR1 and CDR2 are KGHSH and LQKENI. The CDR3 is made up of 13 amino acids. Deletions cut 1 base from V and 6 bases from J, with 9 bases between. The CDR3 DNA sequence: TGTGCCAGCTCACCACAGGGTCGGAATGGCTACACCTTC. It encodes CASSPQGRNGYTF. Complete variable domain (other parts from reference TRBV18 and TRBJ1-2): NAGVMQNPRHLVRRRGQEARLRCSPMKGHSHVYWYRQLPEEGLKFMVYLQKENIIDESGMPKERFSAEFPKEGPSILRIQQVVRGDSAAYFCASSPQGRNGYTFGSGTRLTVV.

This clonotype has more than one count but fewer than ten. Mismatch with germline at one junction end may stem from a read error. J is TRBJ1-2 and V is TRBV4-3, with TRBD1 identical over 7 bases. CDR1 and CDR2 (germline): LGHNA, YSLEER. The CDR3 covers 12 residues. The CDR3 region is CASSQTRDSRFF. DNA for the CDR3: TGCGCCAGCAGCCAGACTCGGGACAGCCGGTTCTTC.

This clonotype was seen more than once but under ten times. DNA for the CDR3: TGCGCCAGCAGCTTGGCAGGGGACAATCAGCCCCAGCATTTT. It specifies CASSLAGDNQPQHF. The chain combines TRBV5-1 with TRBJ1-5; a possible D gene is TRBD1 (6 bases). Deletions cut 0 bases from V and 3 bases from J, with 7 bases between. The CDR3 spans 14 residues. CDR1 is SGHRS, CDR2 YFSETQ, per germline. Together with reference TRBV5-1 and TRBJ1-5, the CDR3 gives the full variable domain: KAGVTQTPRYLIKTRGQQVTLSCSPISGHRSVSWYQQTPGQGLQFLFEYFSETQRNKGNFPGRFSGRQFSNSRSEMNVSTLELGDSALYLCASSLAGDNQPQHFGDGTRLSIL.

This clonotype was observed many times. The V gene is TRBV6-4, the J gene TRBJ2-2, with TRBD2 matching 7 bases. This CDR3 contains 13 residues. From germline, CDR1 is MRHNA and CDR2 SNTAGT. Unmatched junction bases numbered 0, after V lost 5 bases and J lost 3 bases. CDR3 sequence: CASSSGDTGELFF. Here the CDR3 DNA reads TGTGCCAGCAGTAGCGGGGACACCGGGGAGCTGTTTTTT.

About this clonotype itself: One junction end disagrees with the germline gene, perhaps due to a read error. V usage is TRBV13 and J usage is TRBJ1-3; D may be TRBD1 (5 bases). Germline CDR1 PRHDT, CDR2 FYEKMQ (reference sequence). The CDR3 totals 15 residues. The CDR3 DNA sequence: TGTGCCAGCAGCCTAGGCGGGGGAATGGGAAACACCATATATTTT. The encoded protein is CASSLGGGMGNTIYF.

This clonotype occurred a few times. V and J are TRBV5-6 and TRBJ2-2; TRBD1 might be the D (7 bases). V dropped 2 bases and J dropped 5 bases, with 13 bases sitting between them. The CDR3 totals 15 residues. Looked up from germline, CDR1 is SGHDT and CDR2 is YYEEEE. CDR3 DNA: TGTGCCAGCAGCTTCGGCGGGACAGTTACCGGGGAGCTGTTTTTT. This sequence encodes CASSFGGTVTGELFF. The full variable domain, in which reference TRBV5-6 and TRBJ2-2 provide the parts outside the CDR3, is DAGVTQSPTHLIKTRGQQVTLRCSPKSGHDTVSWYQQALGQGPQFIFQYYEEEERQRGNFPDRFSGHQFPNYSSELNVNALLLGDSALYLCASSFGGTVTGELFFGEGSRLTVL.

The chain employs TRBV20-1 and TRBJ1-1; tentative D call: TRBD1 (5 bases). The V gene's germline CDR1 is DFQATT and CDR2 SNEGSKA (reference sequence). Trimming removed 0 bases from V and 9 bases from J, with 17 bases in between. This CDR3 has 14 residues. The DNA of the CDR3 is TGCAGTGCTAGAGATCAGGGTTGGGTTCGGAAAGCTTTCTTT. It yields the protein CSARDQGWVRKAFF.

This clonotype was observed many times. The chain uses TRBV27 and TRBJ1-1; 7 nucleotides match TRBD1. Germline values: CDR1 MNHEY, CDR2 SMNVEV (reference sequence). This CDR3 is 16 amino acids long. V lost 10 bases to trimming and J lost 0 bases; unmatched junction nucleotides: 14. In DNA, the CDR3 is TGTGCCACCTCTGCCCGGAAGGGGGCCATGAACACTGAAGCTTTCTTT. It codes for CATSARKGAMNTEAFF.